This is a list of T cell receptor beta chains from one sample in a study of blood T cell repertoires in COVID-19. TCRdb's table, derived via immunoSEQ multiplex PCR, lists solely in-frame clones and lacks some. The sample records some 350,000 clones, around 91% being singletons. The sequencing input was peripheral blood. The receptors derive from a woman aged 18-35 years who had recovered from COVID-19. Each CDR3 is given with its conserved first and last residue. The D gene is left open where the match is weak. Rows may omit the clone size; those that give it use once, few, many or a size class.

J: TRBJ1-1
D: .
V: TRBV11-2
length: 16
size: .
CDR3: CASSPGEGEYNTEAFF
DNA: TGTGCCAGCAGCCCCGGTGAAGGGGAATATAACACTGAAGCTTTCTTT

J: TRBJ2-3
D: .
V: TRBV19
length: 14
size: .
CDR3: CASSRQADTDTQYF
DNA: TGTGCCAGTAGTCGACAGGCCGACACAGATACGCAGTATTTT

J: TRBJ2-3
D: .
V: TRBV28
length: 17
size: .
CDR3: CASRPHAGDTYTDTQYF
DNA: TGTGCCAGCAGACCCCACGCCGGGGACACGTACACAGATACGCAGTATTTT

J: TRBJ1-2
D: TRBD1
V: TRBV4-3
length: 16
size: once
CDR3: CASSQGQAYSFYGYTF
DNA: TGCGCCAGCAGCCAGGGACAGGCCTACTCGTTCTATGGCTACACCTTC

J: TRBJ1-4
D: .
V: TRBV6-5
length: 16
size: .
CDR3: CASSYSGQGRAEKLFF
DNA: TGTGCCAGCAGTTACTCGGGCCAGGGCCGGGCCGAAAAACTGTTTTTT

J: TRBJ2-5
D: TRBD1
V: TRBV6-2/TRBV6-3
length: 17
size: .
CDR3: CASSTTLNRDREETQYF
DNA: TGTGCCAGCAGTACCACCCTTAATCGGGACAGAGAAGAGACCCAGTACTTC

J: TRBJ2-1
D: TRBD2
V: TRBV4-3
length: 16
size: .
CDR3: CASSLRLAEGDNEQFF
DNA: TGCGCCAGCAGCCTCCGACTAGCGGAAGGGGACAATGAGCAGTTCTTC

J: TRBJ1-1
D: .
V: TRBV19
length: 12
size: .
CDR3: CASGGGSTEAFF
DNA: TGTGCCAGTGGGGGGGGTTCCACTGAAGCTTTCTTT

J: TRBJ1-4
D: TRBD1
V: TRBV7-2
length: 15
size: .
CDR3: CASSLTGATNEKLFF
DNA: TGTGCCAGCAGCTTGACAGGGGCGACTAATGAAAAACTGTTTTTT

J: TRBJ2-1
D: .
V: TRBV7-2
length: 11
size: .
CDR3: CASSHYNEQFF
DNA: TGTGCCAGCAGCCATTACAATGAGCAGTTCTTC

J: TRBJ2-3
D: .
V: TRBV24-1
length: 14
size: .
CDR3: CATSEAGTSDTQYF
DNA: TGTGCCACCAGTGAGGCCGGGACTTCAGATACGCAGTATTTT

J: TRBJ1-4
D: .
V: TRBV5-6
length: 14
size: once
CDR3: CASMSRGFREKLFF
DNA: TGTGCCAGCATGTCGCGGGGCTTTCGGGAAAAACTGTTTTTT

J: TRBJ2-1
D: TRBD1
V: TRBV18
length: 14
size: .
CDR3: CASSPRQGYNEQFF
DNA: TGTGCCAGCTCACCAAGACAGGGCTACAATGAGCAGTTCTTC

J: TRBJ2-2
D: TRBD2
V: TRBV4-1
length: 15
size: .
CDR3: CASSQGLAGTGELFF
DNA: TGCGCCAGCAGCCAAGGACTAGCGGGCACCGGGGAGCTGTTTTTT

J: TRBJ1-1
D: TRBD1
V: TRBV12-5
length: 14
size: .
CDR3: CASGLTGGFTEAFF
DNA: TGTGCTAGTGGTTTGACAGGGGGCTTCACTGAAGCTTTCTTT

J: TRBJ2-1
D: .
V: TRBV2
length: 12
size: .
CDR3: CASDYHRVEQFF
DNA: TGTGCCAGCGACTACCATCGTGTTGAGCAGTTCTTC

J: TRBJ1-1
D: .
V: TRBV11-3
length: 14
size: .
CDR3: CASSRQLMNTEAFF
DNA: TGTGCCAGCAGCCGACAGCTAATGAACACTGAAGCTTTCTTT